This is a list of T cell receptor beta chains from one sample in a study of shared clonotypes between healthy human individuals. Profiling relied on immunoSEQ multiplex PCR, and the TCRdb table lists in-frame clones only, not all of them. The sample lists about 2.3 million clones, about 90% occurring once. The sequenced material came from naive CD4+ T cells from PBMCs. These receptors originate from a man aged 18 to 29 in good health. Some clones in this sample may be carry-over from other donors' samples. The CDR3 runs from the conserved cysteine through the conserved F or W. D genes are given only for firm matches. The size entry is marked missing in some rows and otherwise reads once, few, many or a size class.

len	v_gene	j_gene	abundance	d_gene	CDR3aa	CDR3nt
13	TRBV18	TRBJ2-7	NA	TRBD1	CASSSTGGYEQYF	TGTGCCAGCTCGTCGACAGGGGGCTACGAGCAGTACTTC
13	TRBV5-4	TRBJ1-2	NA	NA	CASKTLTGYGYTF	TGTGCCAGCAAAACCCTGACGGGTTATGGCTACACCTTC
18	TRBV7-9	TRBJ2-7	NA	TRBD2	CASSLVPPSGRALYEQYF	TGTGCCAGCAGCTTAGTCCCCCCTAGCGGGAGGGCCCTTTACGAGCAGTACTTC
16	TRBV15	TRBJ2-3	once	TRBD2	CATSTRLAEHTDTQYF	TGTGCCACCAGCACTAGACTAGCGGAACACACAGATACGCAGTATTTT
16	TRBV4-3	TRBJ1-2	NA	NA	CASSQGWGGQGYGYTF	TGCGCCAGCAGCCAGGGATGGGGGGGCCAAGGTTATGGCTACACCTTC
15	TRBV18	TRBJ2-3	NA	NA	CASSPPSGRTDTQYF	TGTGCCAGCTCACCACCGTCCGGGAGAACAGATACGCAGTATTTT
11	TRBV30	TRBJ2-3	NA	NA	CAWTDPDTQYF	TGTGCCTGGACGGACCCAGATACGCAGTATTTT
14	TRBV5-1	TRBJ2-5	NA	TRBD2	CASSRLAGEETQYF	TGCGCCAGCAGCCGCTTAGCGGGTGAAGAGACCCAGTACTTC
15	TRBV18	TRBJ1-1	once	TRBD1	CATFMDRRKNTEAFF	TGTGCCACCTTTATGGACAGGCGGAAGAACACTGAAGCTTTCTTT
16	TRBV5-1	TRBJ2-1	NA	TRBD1	CASSLEGTGVRNEQFF	TGCGCCAGCAGCTTGGAGGGGACAGGGGTTAGAAATGAGCAGTTCTTC
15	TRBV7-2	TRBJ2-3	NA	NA	CASSSSPVGTDTQYF	TGTGCCAGCAGCTCGTCCCCGGTAGGCACAGATACGCAGTATTTT
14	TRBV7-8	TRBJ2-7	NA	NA	CASSLEAVTYEQYF	TGTGCCAGCAGCTTAGAGGCAGTGACCTACGAGCAGTACTTC
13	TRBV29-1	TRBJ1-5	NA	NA	CSVVGGSNQPQHF	TGCAGCGTTGTAGGGGGTAGCAATCAGCCCCAGCATTTT
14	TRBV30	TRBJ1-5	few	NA	CAFNTGSLNQPQHF	TGTGCCTTCAATACGGGCAGCCTCAATCAGCCCCAGCATTTT
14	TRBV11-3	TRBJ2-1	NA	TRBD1	CASSREGAYNEQFF	TGTGCCAGCAGCCGCGAGGGGGCGTACAATGAGCAGTTCTTC
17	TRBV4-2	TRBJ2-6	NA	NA	CASSQDRDTDGANVLTF	TGTGCCAGCAGCCAAGATCGTGACACCGATGGGGCCAACGTCCTGACTTTC
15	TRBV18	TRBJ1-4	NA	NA	CASSPPSTGGEKLFF	TGTGCCAGCTCACCACCGTCCACCGGGGGAGAAAAACTGTTTTTT
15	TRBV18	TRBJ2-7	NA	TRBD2	CASSPSGAGTYEQYF	TGTGCCAGCTCACCATCGGGAGCGGGGACCTACGAGCAGTACTTC
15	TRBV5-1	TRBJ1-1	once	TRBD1	CASRPATGGVTEAFF	TGCGCCAGCAGACCCGCGACAGGGGGCGTCACTGAAGCTTTCTTT
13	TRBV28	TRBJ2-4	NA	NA	CASSLSGVDIQYF	TGTGCCAGCAGTTTATCGGGCGTGGACATTCAGTACTTC
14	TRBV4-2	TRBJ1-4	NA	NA	CASSQGGANEKLFF	TGTGCCAGCAGCCAAGGAGGGGCTAATGAAAAACTGTTTTTT
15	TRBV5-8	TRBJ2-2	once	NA	CASPKNGSGAGELFF	TGTGCCAGCCCCAAGAACGGCAGTGGGGCCGGGGAGCTGTTTTTT
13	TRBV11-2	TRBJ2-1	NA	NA	CASSLFVDNEQFF	TGTGCCAGCAGCTTATTTGTCGACAATGAGCAGTTCTTC
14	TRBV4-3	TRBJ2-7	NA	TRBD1	CASSQRQGTYEQYF	TGCGCCAGCAGCCAGAGACAGGGAACTTACGAGCAGTACTTC
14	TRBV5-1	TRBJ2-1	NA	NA	CASSQPGPGNEQFF	TGCGCCAGCAGCCAACCGGGACCCGGCAATGAGCAGTTCTTC
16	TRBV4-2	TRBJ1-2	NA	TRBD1	CASSQDGIDRGLGYTF	TGTGCCAGCAGCCAAGACGGGATTGACAGGGGGCTCGGCTACACCTTC
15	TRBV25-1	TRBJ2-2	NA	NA	CASSLQGTVTGELFF	TGTGCCAGCAGTCTCCAAGGGACTGTCACCGGGGAGCTGTTTTTT
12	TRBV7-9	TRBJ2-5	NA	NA	CASSPKRETQYF	TGTGCCAGCAGTCCAAAGCGGGAGACCCAGTACTTC
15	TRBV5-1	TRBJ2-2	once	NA	CATRQGGRRTGELFF	TGCGCCACCCGCCAGGGGGGTCGCAGGACCGGGGAGCTGTTTTTT
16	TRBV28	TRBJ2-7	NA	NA	CASSLGLRVVSYEQYF	TGTGCCAGCAGTTTAGGGCTCAGAGTCGTTTCCTACGAGCAGTACTTC
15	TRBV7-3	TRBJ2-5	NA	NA	CASSPQPGTQETQYF	TGTGCCAGCAGCCCACAACCCGGGACCCAAGAGACCCAGTACTTC
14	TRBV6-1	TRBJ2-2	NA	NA	CASRAGRNTGELFF	TGTGCCAGCAGGGCCGGGAGGAACACCGGGGAGCTGTTTTTT
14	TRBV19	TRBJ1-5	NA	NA	CASSIFRGDQPQHF	TGTGCCAGTAGTATCTTCAGGGGAGATCAGCCCCAGCATTTT
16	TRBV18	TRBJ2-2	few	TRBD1	CASSPLRQGNTGELFF	TGTGCCAGCTCACCATTAAGACAGGGGAACACCGGGGAGCTGTTTTTT
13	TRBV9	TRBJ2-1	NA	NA	CASSVGGSNEQFF	TGTGCCAGCAGCGTAGGGGGGTCGAATGAGCAGTTCTTC
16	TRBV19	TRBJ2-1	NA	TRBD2	CASRNLAGAGYNEQFF	TGTGCCAGTAGAAATTTAGCGGGAGCTGGATACAATGAGCAGTTCTTC
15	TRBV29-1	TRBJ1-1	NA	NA	CSFAGTPQTNTEAFF	TGCAGCTTCGCCGGGACACCCCAAACGAACACTGAAGCTTTCTTT
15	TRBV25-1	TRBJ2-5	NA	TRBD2	CASSDPTSGSETQYF	TGTGCCAGCAGTGACCCGACTAGCGGGTCAGAGACCCAGTACTTC
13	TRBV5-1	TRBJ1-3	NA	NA	CASSSGAGNTIYF	TGCGCCAGCAGCTCAGGGGCTGGAAACACCATATATTTT
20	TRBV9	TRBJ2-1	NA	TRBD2	CASSVAGGRADSSSYNEQFF	TGTGCCAGCAGCGTAGCTGGCGGGAGGGCCGATTCAAGCTCCTACAATGAGCAGTTCTTC